Listed below are T cell receptor beta chains from one sample, sequenced in a study of blood T cell repertoires in COVID-19. Data came from immunoSEQ multiplex PCR; TCRdb stores just in-frame clones and leaves some out. The sample yields 150,000 to 200,000 clones, 88% seen once. Material for sequencing was peripheral blood. The origin of the receptors is a human donor in a cohort sampled during active COVID-19. Both conserved end residues are part of each CDR3. D genes are given only for firm matches. Only part of the rows carry a size: once, few, many, or a class if the clone is expanded.

TRBV2,-,TRBJ2-1,TRBD2,TGTGCCAGCAGTACGGGACTAGGGGACAATGAGCAGTTCTTC,CASSTGLGDNEQFF
TRBV5-1,-,TRBJ1-1,TRBD1,TGCGCCAGCAGCTACAGGGGGCTAGGCACTGAAGCTTTCTTT,CASSYRGLGTEAFF
TRBV3-1/TRBV3-2,-,TRBJ1-2,-,TGTGCCAGCAGCCAAGACCTAGGGGAGGTTCGCGGTGGCTACACCTTC,CASSQDLGEVRGGYTF
TRBV28,once,TRBJ2-7,-,TGTGCCAGCAGTTTAAATACCCCCGTTACACAGTACTTC,CASSLNTPVTQYF
TRBV28,-,TRBJ2-2,-,TGTGCCAGCAGACTAGTTGCCGGGGAGCTGTTTTTT,CASRLVAGELFF
TRBV25-1,-,TRBJ1-5,TRBD1,TGTGCCAGCAACAGGGGGTGGGGTCAGCCCCAGCATTTT,CASNRGWGQPQHF
TRBV25-1,-,TRBJ2-5,TRBD1,TGTGCCAGCAGTGGTCCGGGACAGGGTCAAGAGACCCAGTACTTC,CASSGPGQGQETQYF
TRBV18,-,TRBJ1-2,TRBD1,TGTGCCAGCTCATCGACAGGGGACTATGGCTACACCTTC,CASSSTGDYGYTF
TRBV5-1,-,TRBJ2-3,TRBD1,TGCGCCAGCACCCACAGGGGACGAAGCACAGATACGCAGTATTTT,CASTHRGRSTDTQYF
TRBV18,once,TRBJ2-3,TRBD2,TGTGCCAGCTCACCACCGGGACTAGCGGGAGTAGGGGATACGCAGTATTTT,CASSPPGLAGVGDTQYF
TRBV7-2,-,TRBJ2-5,TRBD1,TGTGCCAGCAGCTGGGGACAGGTTCTTCCGGAGACCCAGTACTTC,CASSWGQVLPETQYF
TRBV5-1,-,TRBJ2-2,TRBD1,TGCGCCAGCAGCGACCGGGACAGGCGCGCGAACACCGGGGAGCTGTTTTTT,CASSDRDRRANTGELFF
TRBV19,-,TRBJ1-1,-,TGTGCCAGTAGTCCTCGAACCCTAGGGGCCACTGAAGCTTTCTTT,CASSPRTLGATEAFF
TRBV15,-,TRBJ2-1,-,TGTGCCACCAGCAGACCAAGCCATGGTCGGAATGAGCAGTTCTTC,CATSRPSHGRNEQFF
TRBV30,-,TRBJ2-7,TRBD2,TGTGCCTGGAGTCACCCTAATAGCGGGAGGTGGGTATCCTACGAGCAGTACTTC,CAWSHPNSGRWVSYEQYF
TRBV27,-,TRBJ2-1,-,TGTGCCAGCAGTTCCGCGACTTTAAAACAGTTCTTC,CASSSATLKQFF